The rows below give T cell receptor beta chains drawn from one sample of a study of brain metastases from non-small cell lung cancer. Generated by immunoSEQ multiplex PCR, the TCRdb table keeps only in-frame clones and is missing some. The sample lists about 1,500 clones, approximately 90% seen once, with 4.9% in the top ten. Material: tumor-adjacent normal tissue. All receptors derive from a donor at least 40 years old with non-small cell lung cancer. CDR3s include the opening cysteine and the closing phenylalanine or tryptophan. Fields, in order: V gene, D gene, clone size, J gene, CDR3 DNA, CDR3 protein. The D gene is left open where the match is weak. Clone size is shown for a subset of rows, as once, few, many or a class of expanded clone.

>TRBV3-1/TRBV3-2|-|once|TRBJ2-3
TGTGCCAGCAGCCTTACGCAGACAGATTCCACAGATACGCAGTATTTT
CASSLTQTDSTDTQYF
>TRBV27|-|-|TRBJ1-1
TGTGCCAGCAGTTTGACTGAGAACACTGAAGCTTTCTTT
CASSLTENTEAFF
>TRBV5-1|TRBD2|once|TRBJ2-5
TGCGCCAGCAGCCTTAACGGGAGGGAGACCCAGTACTTC
CASSLNGRETQYF
>TRBV5-1|-|-|TRBJ1-1
TGCGCCAGCAGCCCCGGCGGGACTGAAGCTTTCTTT
CASSPGGTEAFF
>TRBV7-8|-|-|TRBJ2-7
TGTGCCAGCAGTCAAGTACGGGAGCAGTACTTC
CASSQVREQYF
>TRBV4-1|TRBD1|-|TRBJ2-7
TGCGCCAGCAGCCAAGGATCGGCAGGGGGCATTGAGCAGTACTTC
CASSQGSAGGIEQYF
>TRBV7-9|-|-|TRBJ1-1
TGTGCCAGCAGCCCAATCGGACAGCTAAACTTAGAAGCTTTCTTT
CASSPIGQLNLEAFF
>TRBV27|-|-|TRBJ2-1
TGTGTCAGCAGCCGACCCTCCTACAATGAGCAGTTCTTC
CVSSRPSYNEQFF
>TRBV29-1|-|-|TRBJ1-3
TGCAGCGTTTCCCACACAGGGCTCTCTCTTGGAAACACCATATATTTT
CSVSHTGLSLGNTIYF
>TRBV9|TRBD1|-|TRBJ2-3
TGTGCCAGCACCGTAGATGAGGGGGCCACAGATACGCAGTATTTT
CASTVDEGATDTQYF
>TRBV7-3|-|-|TRBJ2-7
TGTGCCAGCAGCTCAGGATCGGGATCCCCCTACGAGCAGTACTTC
CASSSGSGSPYEQYF
>TRBV5-8|-|-|TRBJ1-1
TGTGCCAGCAGCTTGGCATCCACGAACACTGAAGCTTTCTTT
CASSLASTNTEAFF
>TRBV10-2|TRBD2|once|TRBJ2-3
TGCGCCAGTTCTCCGGGACTAGCGGGGGGGAGTCGAAAAACAGATACGCAGTATTTT
CASSPGLAGGSRKTDTQYF
>TRBV12-3/TRBV12-4|-|-|TRBJ1-5
TGTGCCAGCAGTTTGACTGGCAACCGGCCCCAGCATTTT
CASSLTGNRPQHF
>TRBV2|-|-|TRBJ1-2
TGTGCCAGCGCCTTAACCTATGGCTACACCTTC
CASALTYGYTF
>TRBV27|TRBD2|-|TRBJ2-5
TGTGCCAGCAGGCAGACTAGCGGGGGGGAAGAGACCCAGTACTTC
CASRQTSGGEETQYF
>TRBV2|-|-|TRBJ2-1
TGTGCCAGCAGTGTTGGTCAGCAGTTCTTC
CASSVGQQFF
>TRBV4-3|-|-|TRBJ1-1
TGCGCCAGCAGCATCTCAAGTAAGTGGAAAACTGAAGCTTTCTTT
CASSISSKWKTEAFF
>TRBV7-9|TRBD1|-|TRBJ2-5
TGTGCCAGCAGCTTAGGGTTGACAGGGGGAGAGACCCAGTACTTC
CASSLGLTGGETQYF
>TRBV19|TRBD1|few|TRBJ1-5
TGTGCCAGTAGTATAGTGACAGGGATTAATCAGCCCCAGCATTTT
CASSIVTGINQPQHF
>TRBV6-5|TRBD1|-|TRBJ1-5
TGTGCCAGCAGTCACAGGGGGTTCAATCAGCCCCAGCATTTT
CASSHRGFNQPQHF
>TRBV5-6|-|-|TRBJ1-5
TGTGCCAGCAGCTTGGCGGGGGGCAATCAGCCCCAGCATTTT
CASSLAGGNQPQHF
>TRBV12-3/TRBV12-4|-|-|TRBJ1-1
TGTGCCAGCAGTTTAACAAGACGGCAAGCTTTCTTT
CASSLTRRQAFF
>TRBV30|TRBD1|few|TRBJ2-7
TGTGCCTGGAGTGACTCGGGACAGGGTTACTACGAGCAGTACTTC
CAWSDSGQGYYEQYF
>TRBV24-1|-|-|TRBJ2-5
TGTGCCACCAGTGATCCCCGAGGGAAATACTTC
CATSDPRGKYF
>TRBV24-1|-|once|TRBJ1-1
TGTGCCACCAGAGGACAGATGAACACTGAAGCTTTCTTT
CATRGQMNTEAFF
>TRBV2|-|-|TRBJ1-1
TGTGCCAGCAGTGTTGTCAGGGGATCCACTGAAGCTTTCTTT
CASSVVRGSTEAFF
>TRBV6-5|-|-|TRBJ1-1
TGTGCCAGCACTTCCGGCAGTTTGAACACTGAAGCTTTCTTT
CASTSGSLNTEAFF
>TRBV30|-|-|TRBJ1-2
TGTGCCTGGAGTCCTGTAGGGCTGGGGGTAACCTACACTTTC
CAWSPVGLGVTYTF
>TRBV5-6|TRBD2|-|TRBJ2-3
TGTGCCAGCAGCTTAGCGGGGAACACAGATACGCAGTATTTT
CASSLAGNTDTQYF
>TRBV7-2|-|-|TRBJ2-3
TGTGCCAGCAGCTTAGACGGGACGGATACGCAGTATTTT
CASSLDGTDTQYF
>TRBV9|TRBD1|-|TRBJ1-2
TGTGCCAGCAGCGCCGGACAGGGCGACTATGGCTACACCTTC
CASSAGQGDYGYTF
>TRBV4-1|TRBD1|-|TRBJ1-2
TGCGCCAGCAGCCAAAATGGGACAGACTATGGCTACACCTTC
CASSQNGTDYGYTF
>TRBV2|-|-|TRBJ1-2
TGTGCCAGCAGTGATGAGATCCGGTCCGGCTACACCTTC
CASSDEIRSGYTF
>TRBV7-9|-|-|TRBJ2-3
TGTGCCAGCAGCTTACACCCCGGCGGGGTGGGCACAGATACGCAGTATTTT
CASSLHPGGVGTDTQYF
>TRBV9|TRBD1|-|TRBJ2-1
TGTGTCAGCGCCACCGGGACAGGGTCTTATGAGCAGTTCTTC
CVSATGTGSYEQFF
>TRBV12-3/TRBV12-4|-|-|TRBJ2-3
TGTGCCAGCTCATGGGACCTGGGAGATACGCAGTATTTT
CASSWDLGDTQYF
>TRBV7-9|TRBD1|few|TRBJ2-7
TGTGCCAGCAGCTTATTGGGACAGAGCTACGAGCAGTACTTC
CASSLLGQSYEQYF
>TRBV28|-|-|TRBJ2-3
TGTGCCAGCAGTTCCTATTCGACAGCGACAGATACGCAGTATTTT
CASSSYSTATDTQYF
>TRBV6-2/TRBV6-3|-|-|TRBJ2-7
TGTGCCAGCAGTCCAATTCGGACGAATCACCTACTGTACGAGCAGTACTTC
CASSPIRTNHLLYEQYF
>TRBV4-1|TRBD2|-|TRBJ2-7
TGCGCCAGCAGCCGCACCGGGACTAGCTCATACGAGCAGTACTTC
CASSRTGTSSYEQYF
>TRBV6-5|-|-|TRBJ1-6
TGTGCCAGCAGTCCGGAACAAGGAAATTCACCCCTCCACTTT
CASSPEQGNSPLHF
>TRBV12-3/TRBV12-4|-|-|TRBJ1-2
TGTGCCAGCAGTATCGGGACAACCTATGGCTACACCTTC
CASSIGTTYGYTF
>TRBV2|-|-|TRBJ2-4
TGTGCCAGCAGTGAAATCCCAGGGGTGGCCAAAAACATTCAGTACTTC
CASSEIPGVAKNIQYF
>TRBV6-4|-|-|TRBJ2-3
TGTGCCAGCAGTGACTCGAACACAGATACGCAGTATTTT
CASSDSNTDTQYF
>TRBV19|-|-|TRBJ2-6
TGTGCTAGTAACTTGGGGAGCTCTGGGGCCAACGTCCTGACTTTC
CASNLGSSGANVLTF
>TRBV5-4|-|-|TRBJ1-2
TGTGCCAGCAGCCTAACAGGGTCGAGTGGCTACACCTTC
CASSLTGSSGYTF